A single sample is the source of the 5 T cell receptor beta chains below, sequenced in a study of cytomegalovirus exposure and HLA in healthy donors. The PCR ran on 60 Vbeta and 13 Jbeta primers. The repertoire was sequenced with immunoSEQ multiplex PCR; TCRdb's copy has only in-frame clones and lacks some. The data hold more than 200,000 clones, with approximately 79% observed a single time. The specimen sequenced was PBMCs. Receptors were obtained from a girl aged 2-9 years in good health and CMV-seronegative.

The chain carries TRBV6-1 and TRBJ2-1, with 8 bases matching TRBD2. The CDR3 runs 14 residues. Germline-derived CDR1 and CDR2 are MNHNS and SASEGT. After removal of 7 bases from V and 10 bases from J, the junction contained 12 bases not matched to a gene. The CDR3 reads CASKKLADRTEQFF. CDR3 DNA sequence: TGTGCCAGCAAGAAACTAGCGGACCGGACGGAGCAGTTCTTC.

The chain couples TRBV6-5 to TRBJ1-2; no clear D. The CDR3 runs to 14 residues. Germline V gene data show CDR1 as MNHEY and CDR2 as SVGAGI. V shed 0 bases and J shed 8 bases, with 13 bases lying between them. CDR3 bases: TGTGCCAGCAGTTACTCGTACGGGGTGGAGGGCTACACCTTC. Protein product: CASSYSYGVEGYTF.

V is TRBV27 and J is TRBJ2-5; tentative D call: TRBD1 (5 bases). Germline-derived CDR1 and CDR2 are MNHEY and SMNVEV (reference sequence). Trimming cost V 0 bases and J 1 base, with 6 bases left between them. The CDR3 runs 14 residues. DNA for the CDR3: TGTGCCAGCAGTTTATCAGGGGCCCAAGAGACCCAGTACTTC. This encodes CASSLSGAQETQYF.

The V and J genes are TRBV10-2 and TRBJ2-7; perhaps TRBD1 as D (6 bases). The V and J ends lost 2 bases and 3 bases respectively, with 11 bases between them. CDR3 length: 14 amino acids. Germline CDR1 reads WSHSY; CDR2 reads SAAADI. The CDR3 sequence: CASSEETGFYEQYF. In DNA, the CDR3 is TGCGCCAGCAGTGAGGAAACAGGGTTCTACGAGCAGTACTTC.

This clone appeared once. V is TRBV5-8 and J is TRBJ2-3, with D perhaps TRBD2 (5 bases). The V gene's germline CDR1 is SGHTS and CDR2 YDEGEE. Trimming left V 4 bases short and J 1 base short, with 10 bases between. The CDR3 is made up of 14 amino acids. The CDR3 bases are TGTGCCAGCAGCCAACCCGGGGGCACAGATACGCAGTATTTT. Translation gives CASSQPGGTDTQYF. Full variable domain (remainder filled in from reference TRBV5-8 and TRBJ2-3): EAGVTQSPTHLIKTRGQQATLRCSPISGHTSVYWYQQALGLGLQFLLWYDEGEERNRGNFPPRFSGRQFPNYSSELNVNALELEDSALYLCASSQPGGTDTQYFGPGTRLTVL.